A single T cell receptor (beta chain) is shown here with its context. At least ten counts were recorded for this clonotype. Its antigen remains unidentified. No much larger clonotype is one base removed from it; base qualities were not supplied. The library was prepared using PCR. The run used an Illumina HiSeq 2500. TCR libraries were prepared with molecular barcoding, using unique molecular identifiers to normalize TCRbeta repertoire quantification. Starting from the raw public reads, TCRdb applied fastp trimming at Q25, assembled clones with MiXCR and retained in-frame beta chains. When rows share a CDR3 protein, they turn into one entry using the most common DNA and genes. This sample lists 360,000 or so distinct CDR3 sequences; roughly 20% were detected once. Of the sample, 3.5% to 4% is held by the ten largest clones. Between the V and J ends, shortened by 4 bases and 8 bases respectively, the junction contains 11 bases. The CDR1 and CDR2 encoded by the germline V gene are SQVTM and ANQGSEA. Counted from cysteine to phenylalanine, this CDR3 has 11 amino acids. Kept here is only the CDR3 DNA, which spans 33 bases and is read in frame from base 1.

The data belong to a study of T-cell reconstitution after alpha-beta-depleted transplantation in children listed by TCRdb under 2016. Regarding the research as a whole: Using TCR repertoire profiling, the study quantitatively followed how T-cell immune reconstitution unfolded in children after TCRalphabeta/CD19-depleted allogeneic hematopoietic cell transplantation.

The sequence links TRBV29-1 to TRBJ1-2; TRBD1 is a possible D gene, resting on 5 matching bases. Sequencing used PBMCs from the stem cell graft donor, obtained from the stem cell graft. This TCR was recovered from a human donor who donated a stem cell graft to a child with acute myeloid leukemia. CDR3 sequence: CSVGGQSGYTF. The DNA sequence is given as TGCAGCGTTGGAGGACAATCGGGCTACACCTTC.